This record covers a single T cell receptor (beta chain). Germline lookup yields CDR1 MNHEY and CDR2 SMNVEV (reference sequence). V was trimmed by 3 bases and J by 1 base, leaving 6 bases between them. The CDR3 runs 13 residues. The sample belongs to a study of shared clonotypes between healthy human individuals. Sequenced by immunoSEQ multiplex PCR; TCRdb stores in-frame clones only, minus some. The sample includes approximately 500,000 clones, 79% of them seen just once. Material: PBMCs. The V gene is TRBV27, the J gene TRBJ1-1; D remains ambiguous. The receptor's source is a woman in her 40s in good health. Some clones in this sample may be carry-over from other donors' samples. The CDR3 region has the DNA TGTGCCAGCAGTTTTCTAAAGAACACTGAAGCTTTCTTT. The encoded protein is CASSFLKNTEAFF.